This TCR beta chain stems from a study of CD8+ T cells in alopecia areata (dated by TCRdb to 2016 to 2019). Some background on the complete study: To study T cell clonal expansion in alopecia areata, the researchers applied high-throughput TCRbeta sequencing to both the C3H/HeJ mouse model and human patients. Human TCRbeta sequencing covered scalp tissue and sorted CD4+ and CD8+ peripheral blood T cells from patchy and totalis/universalis alopecia areata patients and healthy controls. Scalp clonality was compared among normal scalp (n=4), patchy alopecia areata scalp (n=8), and alopecia totalis/universalis scalp (n=8). RNA came from the PAXgene miRNA kit for fixed scalp, the miRNeasy kit for PBMCs, and the RNeasy kit for mouse skin. immunoSEQ multiplex PCR using 35 Vbeta forward primers and 13 Jbeta reverse primers was used to amplify TCRbeta CDR3 regions.

From the germline V gene (reference sequence), CDR1 is SEHNR and CDR2 is FQNEAQ. Spanning cysteine to phenylalanine, the CDR3 consists of 12 amino acids. Of the read, only the CDR3 DNA is kept; its 36 bases are in frame from base 1. PBMCs were isolated by density centrifugation and stained for CD3, CD4 and CD8, after which CD4+ and CD8+ T cells were sorted on a FACSAria. Unaffected controls provided scalp biopsies and blood samples. Remarks on this clone: Its recognized antigen is unknown. Sequence at one end of the junction differs from germline and may be a read error. The identical CDR3 is also encoded by other nucleotide sequences in the sample.

Libraries were made using the immunoSEQ multiplex PCR assay. To provide template for TCR sequencing, every sample had RNA extracted and reverse transcribed into cDNA. First-strand cDNA was synthesized with SuperScript III using a 2:1 mix of oligo-dT and random hexamers. Amplification bias was assessed with a synthetic immune receptor repertoire, and residual bias was removed computationally. As for how the authors treated the data: Raw reads were preprocessed for error removal, and CDR3 was defined according to IMGT conventions as running from the conserved cysteine to phenylalanine. Clonality was computed by normalizing Shannon entropy by log2 of the number of productive unique TCRs and subtracting the result from 1. Scalp TCRbeta sequences were cross-referenced with sorted blood CD4 and CD8 repertoires so that the CD4 or CD8 identity of scalp clones could be inferred. The immuneACCESS repertoire file appears here via TCRdb, limited to in-frame rearrangements. These files lack a portion of the clones; in checked studies, under half of the deficit traces to unresolved V genes, and the cause of the others is not known. V and J calls and clone size follow that table, whereas D and trimming were derived from the DNA. This sample lists over 150,000 clones; approximately 53% were detected once. The ten biggest clones cover nearly 5% of the sample.

The paper's findings and limits, for the study overall: Compared with normal scalp, lesional scalp, particularly in alopecia totalis/universalis, had higher clonality and more expanded CD8+ clones, which suggests antigenic drive. TCR sequences shared between patients were less clear than in mice, possibly partly because of HLA diversity in the patient population. Resident alphabeta T cells in normal human skin are also sequenced, complicating scalp TCR repertoire analysis, unlike mouse skin dominated by gammadelta T cells.

The receptor's source is a human donor in good health. The sample comprised CD8+ T cells sorted from blood. Recombination connected TRBV7-9 to TRBJ2-7; a tentative D match to TRBD1 spans 6 bases. The CDR3 protein is CASSPAQGEQYF. The bases read TGCGCCAGCAGCCCCGCACAGGGAGAGCAGTACTTC.